This T cell receptor (beta chain) was recorded in a study of blood T cells in healthy people across ages (dated by TCRdb to the mid-2010s). Study-wide context: Template switching captured roughly one uniquely barcoded TCR beta cDNA molecule per two T cells in model experiments. Age-related changes in TCR beta repertoire diversity were measured in the study by deep sequencing normalized with unique cDNA molecular identifiers. The donors were split into four age groups: young (average about 16 years), middle-aged (about 40), aged (more than 55) and long-lived (approximately 80). Donors of different ages were randomly distributed across sequencing lanes to avoid experimental bias. For two donors (one aged 18 to 29 and one aged 80 or older), the study analyzed two additional independent replicas of 1 million unique cDNA reads from the same blood draw.

Summary of the overall study and its limitations: Compared with the aged group, the long-lived group had more naive CD4+ T cells, fewer expanded clones and increased TCR diversity, suggesting age selection. As age increased, observed TCR beta diversity per million T cells dropped in a roughly linear way, and a significant reduction was already evident by age 40. Because profiling used bulk unsorted PBMCs, naive and antigen-experienced compartments could not be compared conclusively. There was a strong correlation between observed TCR beta diversity and the percentage of naive T cells measured by flow cytometry. Because the CMV infection status of the donors was unknown, age-related changes in expanded clonotypes may potentially have been confounded. Total diversity estimates from one million sequenced T cells were considered lower bounds and underestimates.

The germline ends are 21 bases apart after V is trimmed by 4 bases and J by 7 bases. The CDR3 runs 15 amino acids, cysteine and phenylalanine included. This entry keeps only the CDR3 DNA: 45 bases, framed from base 1. The germline V gene sets CDR1 to SGHRS and CDR2 to YFSETQ. Preparation of the library involved 5' RACE. The sample was run on an Illumina HiSeq 2500. A second PCR of roughly 6 to 11 cycles was run with a J-beta primer mix and a sample-barcoded 5' primer. Each TCR beta cDNA molecule received a unique molecular identifier from a template-switch 5' adaptor carrying 12 random nucleotides. At least 2.5 million CDR3-containing paired-end reads were obtained from each sample. First-strand cDNA was synthesized from all RNA with the Mint cDNA synthesis kit, primed by a TRBC-specific oligonucleotide. All cDNA was treated with uracil-DNA glycosylase and then went through a first 18-cycle PCR with the universal primers M1SS and BC2_uni_R. In the source study's methods: For normalization, 1 million high-quality reads, each with a distinct molecular identifier, were randomly selected from each sample. Reads sharing molecular identifiers were discarded rather than binned into consensus sequences. CDR3 identification, clonotype clustering and error correction used MiTCR with a Q25 quality threshold and the strictest error-elimination algorithm. A nonparametric unseen species model with Euler transformation was used to estimate lower-bound total TCR beta diversity. The raw public data were reprocessed by TCRdb itself: fastp quality trimming at Q25, MiXCR clonotype calling, in-frame beta chains only. CDR3 protein duplicates are merged, each entry listing the most common genes and DNA. Here the V and J calls rest on TCRdb's processing, not on the authors' analysis. The sample table shows about 680,000 distinct CDR3 sequences, and more than 40% are seen once. The ten largest clones take up about 32% of the sample.

Comment on this clonotype: The antigen it binds to is not known. No base-level quality is on record; no much larger clone is a single base apart.

The roughly 42 donors, aged about 6 to 95 years, were systemically healthy Caucasian individuals from Russia. About 9.8 milliliters of peripheral blood were drawn from each donor into EDTA-treated Vacutainer tubes. PBMCs were isolated by Ficoll-Paque density-gradient centrifugation, with at least 6 million obtained per sample. Total RNA was extracted from PBMCs with Trizol reagent, with at least 6 micrograms obtained per sample. For every donor, flow cytometry on a PBMC aliquot measured the percentage of naive CD45RAhigh/CD27high T cells. Sequencing used blood. The chain employs TRBV5-1 and TRBJ2-7, with a weak D call of TRBD1 (5 bases match). The sequence came from a woman aged 60-75 years in good health. The CDR3 protein: CASSVIDSDHNEQYF. The bases are TGCGCCAGCAGCGTCATCGACAGCGACCACAATGAGCAGTACTTC.